These 10 T cell receptor beta chains were sequenced from one sample in a study of PD-L1 blockade in urothelial cancer. The time point is: pretreatment peripheral blood. Here immunoSEQ multiplex PCR was the method, and the copy in TCRdb shows in-frame clones only, minus some. The table records roughly 63,000 clones, under 90% of them present only once. Sequencing was performed on PBMCs, taken around atezolizumab (anti-PD-L1) treatment. These TCRs come from a man aged 65 to 79 with urothelial cancer.

The V call is TRBV6-1, the J call TRBJ2-5, with D possibly TRBD1 on 5 matching bases. The germline V and J ends were trimmed by 5 bases and 2 bases, with 12 bases remaining between them. Germline CDR1 reads MNHNS; CDR2 reads SASEGT. The CDR3 loop spans 14 amino acids. CDR3 DNA: TGTGCCAGCAGTCAAAACAGGATGCAAGAGACCCAGTACTTC. Translated, it gives CASSQNRMQETQYF.

The rearrangement uses TRBV2 and TRBJ1-1; no reliable D call. Germline V gene data show CDR1 as SNHLY and CDR2 as FYNNEI. Trimming removed 6 bases at V and 2 bases at J, with 10 bases between. There are 13 residues in the CDR3. In DNA form, the CDR3 reads TGTGCCAGCAGCGCAAACAGAAACACTGAAGCTTTCTTT. Its translation is CASSANRNTEAFF. The variable domain in full, completed from reference TRBV2 and TRBJ1-1, reads EPEVTQTPSHQVTQMGQEVILRCVPISNHLYFYWYRQILGQKVEFLVSFYNNEISEKSEIFDDQFSVERPDGSNFTLKIRSTKLEDSAMYFCASSANRNTEAFFGQGTRLTVV.

The chain is built from TRBV4-2 and TRBJ1-2, with a weak D call TRBD1 (6 bases). The V end was cut by 3 bases, the J end by 4 bases, with 15 bases between. CDR3 length equals 15 residues. The germline CDR1 and CDR2 sequences are LGHNA and YNFKEQ. CDR3 amino acids: CASSQLLTGLYGYTF. The CDR3 DNA is TGTGCCAGCAGCCAGCTTTTAACAGGGCTCTATGGCTACACCTTC.

The chain joins TRBV10-2 to TRBJ1-2; 9 bases are shared with TRBD1. J gave up 7 bases and V 6 bases, and 9 bases lay outside the gene matches. The V gene's germline CDR1 is WSHSY and CDR2 SAAADI. There are 14 residues in the CDR3. In DNA form, the CDR3 reads TGCGCCAGCAGATTCGGACAGGGGATGAGTGGCTACACCTTC. It translates to CASRFGQGMSGYTF.

V is TRBV27 and J is TRBJ2-3; 8 positions agree with TRBD1. Germline V gene lookup returns CDR1 MNHEY and CDR2 SMNVEV (reference sequence). This CDR3 has 14 residues. The trim removed 8 bases at V and 4 bases at J, leaving 8 bases unmatched. The CDR3 DNA sequence: TGTGCCAGCGCCCGGGGGACAGGTGCAGATACGCAGTATTTT. This encodes CASARGTGADTQYF.

The V gene is TRBV5-6, the J gene TRBJ2-7; 12 bases map to TRBD1. This CDR3 spans 14 amino acids. Looked up from germline, CDR1 is SGHDT and CDR2 is YYEEEE. The V and J ends lost 4 bases and 5 bases, in that order; junction bases with no gene match: 4. In nucleotides, the CDR3 is TGTGCCAGCAGCCGGGACAGGGGGCCGAACGAGCAGTACTTC. Translating gives CASSRDRGPNEQYF.

The chain employs TRBV5-4 and TRBJ2-2; 9 bases are shared with TRBD2. Germline CDR1 and CDR2: SGHNT and YYREEE (reference sequence). The CDR3 is made up of 15 amino acids. Unmatched junction bases numbered 8, after V lost 4 bases and J lost 7 bases. CDR3: CASSPGTSISGELFF. Here the CDR3 DNA reads TGTGCCAGCAGCCCCGGGACTAGCATAAGCGGGGAGCTGTTTTTT. Using reference TRBV5-4 and TRBJ2-2 for the parts outside the CDR3, the full variable domain is ETGVTQSPTHLIKTRGQQVTLRCSSQSGHNTVSWYQQALGQGPQFIFQYYREEENGRGNFPPRFSGLQFPNYSSELNVNALELDDSALYLCASSPGTSISGELFFGEGSRLTVL.

This chain uses TRBV5-8 with TRBJ2-5; 12 bases map to TRBD2. V gave up 4 bases and J gave up 1 base; unmatched junction bases: 5. There are 16 residues in the CDR3. CDR1 and CDR2 from the germline V gene are SGHTS and YDEGEE. The CDR3 loop is CASSRGLAGFQETQYF. The CDR3 bases are TGTGCCAGCAGCCGCGGACTAGCGGGGTTCCAAGAGACCCAGTACTTC. The whole variable domain, filled in from reference TRBV5-8 and TRBJ2-5, reads EAGVTQSPTHLIKTRGQQATLRCSPISGHTSVYWYQQALGLGLQFLLWYDEGEERNRGNFPPRFSGRQFPNYSSELNVNALELEDSALYLCASSRGLAGFQETQYFGPGTRLLVL.

The chain has TRBV6-6 and TRBJ1-4; D might be TRBD1 (5 bases). The CDR3 is 15 residues long. Germline V lookup: CDR1 MNHNY, CDR2 SVGAGI (reference sequence). Trimming removed 6 bases from V and 4 bases from J, with 15 bases in between. CDR3 DNA sequence: TGTGCCAGCAGCCATCCGCTGGGGCATAATGAAAAACTGTTTTTT. Translation: CASSHPLGHNEKLFF.

The rearrangement links TRBV6-1 to TRBJ2-1, with 7 positions matching TRBD2. J was trimmed by 1 base and V by 1 base; bases with no gene match: 7. Germline V lookup: CDR1 MNHNS, CDR2 SASEGT. This CDR3 comprises 17 residues. As DNA, the CDR3 is TGTGCCAGCAGTGAAGGGAGCCTAGCGGTTTCCTACAATGAGCAGTTCTTC. This codes for CASSEGSLAVSYNEQFF.